This TCR beta chain was recovered during a study of spatial heterogeneity in lung cancer. This clonotype was recorded many times. Described time point: sample taken at primary tumor resection. Samples were obtained from 65 to 80 donors, all untreated early-stage non-small cell lung cancer patients. TCRdb recomputed calls from the 5' RACE reads with MiXCR, one row per CDR3 protein. The sample includes roughly 79,000 distinct CDR3 sequences, around 7.3% seen only once; the top ten take about 6.8%. This receptor was taken from a male donor with early-stage non-small cell lung cancer. The input for sequencing was PBMCs, taken at surgery.

CDR3 DNA sequence: TGTGCCAGCACGGATGACACTGAAGCTTTCTTT. This gives the protein CASTDDTEAFF. This chain uses TRBV3-1 with TRBJ1-1; unclear D gene. This CDR3 is 11 amino acids long. CDR1 and CDR2 (germline): LGHDT, YNNKEL (reference sequence). V gave up 7 bases and J gave up 3 bases, with 6 bases separating them.